This T cell receptor beta chain was identified in a study of blood T cells in healthy people across ages. With a J-beta primer mix and a sample-barcoded 5' primer, a second PCR ran roughly 6 to 11 cycles. TCRdb reprocessed the 5' RACE reads with MiXCR, giving one entry per CDR3 protein. The sample carries around 1,700,000 distinct CDR3 sequences, roughly 27% recorded once. Healthy Russian Caucasian donors spanned ages 6 to 90 years. CDR3 size: 15 residues. Germline V CDR1 and CDR2: SGHTA, FQGNSA. The sample was blood. This sequence joins TRBV7-2 and TRBJ2-5; 7 nucleotides align to TRBD1. The J call is uncertain, as TRBJ2-7 better fits the DNA end. The sequence was collected from a woman younger than 45 in good health. CDR3 in DNA: TGTACCAGCAGAACCCTCTCGACAGGGATCGGCGAGCAGTACTTC. This encodes CTSRTLSTGIGEQYF.